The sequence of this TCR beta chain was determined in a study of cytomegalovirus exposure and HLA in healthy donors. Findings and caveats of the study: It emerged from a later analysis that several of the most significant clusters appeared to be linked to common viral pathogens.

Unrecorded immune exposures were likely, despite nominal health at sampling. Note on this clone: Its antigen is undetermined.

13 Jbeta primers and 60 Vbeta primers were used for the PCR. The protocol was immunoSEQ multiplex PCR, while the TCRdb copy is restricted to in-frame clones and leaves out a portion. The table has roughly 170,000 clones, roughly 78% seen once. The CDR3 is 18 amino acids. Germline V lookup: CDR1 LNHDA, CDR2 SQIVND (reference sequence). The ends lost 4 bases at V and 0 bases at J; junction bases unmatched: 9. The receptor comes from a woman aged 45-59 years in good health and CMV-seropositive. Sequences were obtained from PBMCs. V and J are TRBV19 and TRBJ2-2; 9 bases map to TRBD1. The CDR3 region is CASSTLTGTGPNTGELFF. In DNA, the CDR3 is TGTGCCAGTAGTACCCTAACAGGGACAGGGCCGAACACCGGGGAGCTGTTTTTT.